The 32 T cell receptor beta chains reported below all come from one sample, sequenced in a study of CD8+ T cells in alopecia areata. The sample's treatment: oral pan-JAK inhibitor, 5-10 mg twice daily. Reverse transcription of extracted RNA yielded cDNA, which provided the sequencing template. Profiling relied on immunoSEQ multiplex PCR, and the TCRdb table lists in-frame clones only, not all of them. The sample has about 290,000 clones, 55% to 75% seen once. The sequencing used CD4+ T cells sorted from blood, collected at week 24, from a patient treated with tofacitinib. These receptors were collected from a human donor with alopecia areata.

The chain has TRBV6-6 and TRBJ1-5; D is perhaps TRBD1 (6 bases). Trimming removed 7 bases from V and 0 bases from J, with 13 bases in between. This CDR3 spans 15 amino acids. Germline assignment: CDR1 MNHNY and CDR2 SVGAGI (reference sequence). The CDR3 loop is CASNYRANSNQPQHF. The CDR3 region has the DNA TGTGCCAGCAACTACAGGGCAAATAGCAATCAGCCCCAGCATTTT.

This sequence joins TRBV4-1 and TRBJ1-4; D is possibly TRBD1 (6 bases). Germline CDR1 and CDR2: MGHRA and YSYEKL. The CDR3 has 15 residues. Trimming cost V 2 bases and J 7 bases, with 14 bases left between them. The CDR3 region is CASSQTDLGGEKLFF. CDR3 sequence (DNA): TGCGCCAGCAGCCAAACAGACCTAGGGGGTGAAAAACTGTTTTTT.

This clone occurred many times. The chain has TRBV5-4 and TRBJ2-7; 9 nucleotides agree with TRBD1. The CDR3 runs 15 residues. CDR1 SGHNT and CDR2 YYREEE come from the germline V gene (reference sequence). Trimming cost V 5 bases and J 2 bases; bases outside gene matches: 8. CDR3 sequence: CASRVDRGGTYEQYF. CDR3 bases: TGTGCCAGCAGGGTGGACAGGGGAGGAACCTACGAGCAGTACTTC.

The chain couples TRBV29-1 to TRBJ2-1; unclear D gene. The germline V gene encodes CDR1 SQVTM and CDR2 ANQGSEA. The CDR3 extends over 15 amino acids. V was pared by 4 bases and J by 0 bases, with 13 bases between. The CDR3: CSVGWQKGSYNEQFF. DNA for the CDR3: TGCAGCGTTGGCTGGCAGAAAGGCTCCTACAATGAGCAGTTCTTC.

The J gene is TRBJ2-3, the V gene TRBV30, with 12 bases fitting TRBD2. The CDR3 covers 16 residues. CDR1 and CDR2 (germline): GTSNPN, SVGIG (reference sequence). The J segment lost 4 bases and the V segment lost 3 bases, leaving 8 bases of the junction unmatched. The CDR3 coding sequence is TGTGCCTGGAGCCCGGGTCTAGCGGGGGGGCCAGATACGCAGTATTTT. Amino acids: CAWSPGLAGGPDTQYF.

This clone has only a few counts. This rearrangement joins TRBV4-1 to TRBJ1-4, with D maybe TRBD1 (6 bases). Germline loops: CDR1 MGHRA, CDR2 YSYEKL. V dropped 2 bases and J dropped 8 bases, with 9 bases sitting between them. The CDR3 extends over 13 amino acids. CDR3 coding DNA: TGCGCCAGCAGCCAATCGACAGGAGAAAAACTGTTTTTT. Protein product: CASSQSTGEKLFF.

This clone is a singleton in its sample. The chain joins TRBV18 to TRBJ2-3; D is ambiguous. Deletions cut 4 bases from V and 1 base from J, with 9 bases between. Germline CDR1 is KGHSH and CDR2 is LQKENI. The CDR3 sequence is 14 residues long. The CDR3 nucleotides are TGTGCCAGCTCACTCGCTGAGGGCACAGATACGCAGTATTTT. Its protein is CASSLAEGTDTQYF.

This clone was found a few times. J is TRBJ2-5 and V is TRBV2; no definite D call. Trimming cost V 8 bases and J 0 bases, with 4 bases left between them. The CDR3 extends over 11 amino acids. CDR1 SNHLY and CDR2 FYNNEI come from the germline V gene. CDR3 in amino acids: CASGYQETQYF. The CDR3 DNA reads TGTGCCAGCGGGTACCAAGAGACCCAGTACTTC.

The chain has TRBV5-1 and TRBJ2-1; no firm D call. Germline CDR1 and CDR2: SGHRS and YFSETQ. This CDR3 has 11 residues. Trimming removed 6 bases at V and 10 bases at J, with 11 bases between. The CDR3 bases are TGCGCCAGCAAATTGGGGTACGAGCAGTTCTTC. Protein sequence: CASKLGYEQFF.

The V gene is TRBV7-2, the J gene TRBJ2-5; possible D gene TRBD1, 6 bases. The germline V and J ends were trimmed by 2 bases and 4 bases, with 14 bases remaining between them. The germline V gene has CDR1 SGHTA and CDR2 FQGNSA. The CDR3 length is 15 residues. CDR3 in amino acids: CASSLSGTLLETQYF. DNA of the CDR3: TGTGCCAGCAGCTTATCCGGGACATTATTAGAGACCCAGTACTTC.

This clone turned up a few times. Other DNA sequences of this sample code for an identical CDR3. The rearrangement links TRBV5-1 to TRBJ2-5; TRBD1 might be the D (5 bases). V gave up 0 bases and J gave up 2 bases, with 5 bases separating them. The CDR3 contains 13 residues. Germline V CDR1 and CDR2: SGHRS, YFSETQ. CDR3 DNA sequence: TGCGCCAGCAGCTTGGGACAGCAAGAGACCCAGTACTTC. It codes for CASSLGQQETQYF.

The chain employs TRBV2 and TRBJ1-1; 7 positions agree with TRBD1. Trimming at V came to 8 bases and at J to 5 bases, leaving 11 bases not matched to a gene. There are 14 residues in the CDR3. Germline CDR1 reads SNHLY; CDR2 reads FYNNEI. The CDR3, as DNA: TGTGCCAGCCGAGAACAGGGGCAGGGGACTGAAGCTTTCTTT. This encodes CASREQGQGTEAFF. The complete variable domain, with remaining parts taken from reference TRBV2 and TRBJ1-1, reads EPEVTQTPSHQVTQMGQEVILRCVPISNHLYFYWYRQILGQKVEFLVSFYNNEISEKSEIFDDQFSVERPDGSNFTLKIRSTKLEDSAMYFCASREQGQGTEAFFGQGTRLTVV.

The chain recombines TRBV5-1 with TRBJ1-1; D might be TRBD1 (5 bases). This CDR3 has 15 amino acids. Germline assignment: CDR1 SGHRS and CDR2 YFSETQ. V lost 1 base to trimming and J lost 4 bases, with 14 bases between them. CDR3 bases: TGCGCCAGCAGCTTGAAAGGCCCCGGGGGCACTGAAGCTTTCTTT. Its translation: CASSLKGPGGTEAFF.

The chain carries TRBV7-2 and TRBJ2-1, with a tentative D call TRBD2 (5 bases). CDR1 and CDR2 (germline): SGHTA, FQGNSA. The CDR3 totals 12 residues. The V gene lost 5 bases and the J gene lost 10 bases, with 12 bases spanning the gap. The CDR3 nucleotides read TGTGCCAGCAGCCCAGGACTGTCCGAGCAGTTCTTC. Amino acid sequence: CASSPGLSEQFF.

The V gene is TRBV29-1, the J gene TRBJ2-7, with D possibly TRBD1 on 6 matching bases. Between the trimmed V and J ends, which lost 5 bases and 0 bases, there was a span of 11 bases. The CDR3 runs 13 residues. Germline V gene sequence: CDR1 SQVTM, CDR2 ANQGSEA. Written as DNA, the CDR3 is TGCAGCGTTCGAACGACAGGCTCCTACGAGCAGTACTTC. Its protein is CSVRTTGSYEQYF.

V usage is TRBV30 and J usage is TRBJ2-3; the D gene could be TRBD1 or TRBD2 (5 bases each). Trimming removed 1 base from V and 4 bases from J, with 15 bases in between. Germline V gene lookup returns CDR1 GTSNPN and CDR2 SVGIG (reference sequence). This CDR3 has 15 residues. This chain's CDR3 is CAWSDRLLGADTQYF. CDR3 nucleotide sequence: TGTGCCTGGAGTGACAGGCTCCTGGGGGCAGATACGCAGTATTTT.

This chain joins TRBV4-1 and TRBJ2-1; 8 bases are shared with TRBD2. Germline CDR1 reads MGHRA; CDR2 reads YSYEKL. This CDR3 has 14 amino acids. J lost 9 bases, V lost 4 bases, and 8 bases had no gene match. The CDR3 nucleotides read TGCGCCAGCAGCCCGCGGGGGGCGGTGGGTGAGCAGTTCTTC. It codes for CASSPRGAVGEQFF.

The CDR3 nucleotides read TGTGCCTGGAGTGTACTGGCGGGGGCCGGGGAGCTGTTTTTT. This codes for CAWSVLAGAGELFF. The J gene is TRBJ2-2, the V gene TRBV30, with 7 positions matching TRBD2. There are 14 residues in the CDR3. V trimming: 0 bases; J trimming: 6 bases; junction bases outside the gene matches: 4. Germline-derived CDR1 and CDR2 are GTSNPN and SVGIG (reference sequence).

The rearrangement uses TRBV28 and TRBJ2-7; no clear D. CDR3 length equals 14 residues. V lost 4 bases, J lost 1 base, and 11 bases lay in between. CDR1 is MDHEN, CDR2 SYDVKM, per germline. The CDR3 sequence is CASSSTALSYEQYF. The CDR3 DNA reads as TGTGCCAGCAGTTCGACGGCTCTATCCTACGAGCAGTACTTC.

J is TRBJ2-3 and V is TRBV18, with 9 bases matching TRBD2. CDR1 and CDR2 (germline): KGHSH, LQKENI. V dropped 6 bases and J dropped 2; count of bases not matched to a gene: 9. This CDR3 spans 16 amino acids. CDR3 nucleotide sequence: TGTGCCAGCTCGAACGCCGCGGGGGGGGTCACAGATACGCAGTATTTT. Translation gives CASSNAAGGVTDTQYF. Supplemented by reference TRBV18 and TRBJ2-3, the full variable domain reads NAGVMQNPRHLVRRRGQEARLRCSPMKGHSHVYWYRQLPEEGLKFMVYLQKENIIDESGMPKERFSAEFPKEGPSILRIQQVVRGDSAAYFCASSNAAGGVTDTQYFGPGTRLTVL.

The chain combines TRBV11-2 with TRBJ2-5; D is undetermined. In germline, CDR1 is SGHAT, CDR2 FQNNGV. Trimming stripped 1 base from V and 0 bases from J, with 9 bases between. This CDR3 region has 15 residues. The CDR3 loop is CASSLGPYNQETQYF. In nucleotides, the CDR3 is TGTGCCAGCAGCTTAGGCCCATACAACCAAGAGACCCAGTACTTC.

The chain couples TRBV7-2 to TRBJ1-1, with D uncertain. Deletions cut 5 bases from V and 4 bases from J, with 11 bases between. The CDR3 is made up of 13 amino acids. From germline, CDR1 is SGHTA and CDR2 FQGNSA. CDR3 loop: CASSPQRGTEAFF. The CDR3 coding sequence is TGTGCCAGCAGCCCCCAACGGGGCACTGAAGCTTTCTTT.

This clone was seen only a few times. This chain uses TRBV15 with TRBJ1-4; D might be TRBD1 (5 bases). Trimming removed 1 base at V and 8 bases at J, with 17 bases between. The CDR3 extends over 16 amino acids. Germline V gives CDR1 LNHNV, CDR2 YYDKDF (reference sequence). In DNA form, the CDR3 reads TGTGCCACCAGCAGAGGGATCCCCTCGGAGGGGGAAAAACTGTTTTTT. This translates into CATSRGIPSEGEKLFF.

The V and J genes are TRBV7-3 and TRBJ2-5; the D gene is possibly TRBD1 (5 bases). CDR3 length: 13 residues. Germline V gene lookup returns CDR1 SGHTA and CDR2 FQGTGA. V was cut by 4 bases and J by 7 bases, with 13 bases left in between. CDR3 DNA sequence: TGTGCCAGCAGCTCACAACAGGACGGGACCCAGTACTTC. It yields the protein CASSSQQDGTQYF.

Only a few counts were recorded for this clone. The chain recombines TRBV27 with TRBJ1-3; 7 nucleotides line up with TRBD1. The germline gives CDR1 MNHEY, CDR2 SMNVEV (reference sequence). This CDR3 has 15 residues. J was trimmed by 0 bases and V by 6 bases; bases with no gene match: 5. CDR3 coding DNA: TGTGCCAGCAGGAGACAGGGAAGCTCTGGAAACACCATATATTTT. Residues: CASRRQGSSGNTIYF.

This clone turned up a few times. A junction boundary mismatches the germline segment, possibly from a read error. The chain couples TRBV7-8 to TRBJ1-3; TRBD1 matches at 8 bases. Germline V gene sequence: CDR1 SGHVS, CDR2 FQNEAQ. The CDR3 has 13 residues. CDR3 nucleotides: TGTGCCAGCAGCCCAGGGGGCAGATCGAACCCTTACTTT. It encodes CASSPGGRSNPYF.

This clone was detected once. This chain joins TRBV27 and TRBJ1-5, with D maybe TRBD1 (5 bases). V shed 5 bases and J shed 11 bases, with 13 bases lying between them. The CDR3 totals 12 residues. The germline V gene encodes CDR1 MNHEY and CDR2 SMNVEV (reference sequence). The CDR3 region is CASSRPEGSQHF. As DNA, the CDR3 is TGTGCCAGCAGTCGTCCGGAGGGGTCCCAGCATTTT.

The rearrangement links TRBV7-3 to TRBJ2-1; D might be TRBD1 (5 bases). CDR1 is SGHTA, CDR2 FQGTGA, per germline. The length of the CDR3 is 15 residues. Trimming left V 6 bases short and J 2 bases short, with 14 bases between. The DNA of the CDR3 is TGTGCCAGCAGTCAGGGCCCCACGACCTACAATGAGCAGTTCTTC. Encoded protein: CASSQGPTTYNEQFF.

The chain carries TRBV30 and TRBJ2-5, with D unresolved. The CDR3 has 12 residues. CDR1 and CDR2 (germline): GTSNPN, SVGIG (reference sequence). V shed 3 bases and J shed 2 bases, with 7 bases lying between them. CDR3 residues: CAWRRLQETQYF. The DNA of the CDR3 is TGTGCCTGGAGGCGGCTTCAAGAGACCCAGTACTTC.

This clone was seen a single time. The chain links TRBV6-5 to TRBJ1-4, with 10 positions matching TRBD1. The CDR3 consists of 15 residues. In germline, CDR1 is MNHEY, CDR2 SVGAGI. V was pared by 5 bases and J by 7 bases, with 7 bases of the junction left unmatched. The CDR3 spells CASSVTGGGREKLFF. CDR3 in DNA: TGTGCCAGCAGTGTGACAGGGGGCGGACGTGAAAAACTGTTTTTT.

The chain couples TRBV4-2 to TRBJ2-3; the D gene is possibly TRBD2 (6 bases). The CDR3 is 16 amino acids. Trimming pared 0 bases from V and 1 base from J, leaving 11 bases between. From germline, CDR1 is LGHNA and CDR2 YNFKEQ. CDR3 in amino acids: CASSQEGWGGTDTQYF. The CDR3 DNA reads TGTGCCAGCAGCCAAGAGGGGTGGGGGGGCACAGATACGCAGTATTTT.

The J gene is TRBJ1-4, the V gene TRBV30; D unresolved. CDR1 is GTSNPN and CDR2 is SVGIG in the germline V gene (reference sequence). This CDR3 is 15 amino acids long. The V gene lost 2 bases and the J gene lost 4 bases, with 14 bases spanning the gap. In DNA, the CDR3 is TGTGCCTGGAGTCTCGGCGGTGGGCATAATGAAAAACTGTTTTTT. Protein product: CAWSLGGGHNEKLFF.